A selection of T cell receptor beta chains follows, all from one sample in a study of OX40 agonist ivuxolimab in advanced cancers. Profiled with immunoSEQ multiplex PCR; TCRdb holds only in-frame clones, not every one. The table includes about 84,000 clones, 85% to 95% detected once. The sample was CD4+ or CD8+ T cells sorted from blood, taken in a trial of the OX40 agonist ivuxolimab. Source of these receptors: an adult with an advanced solid tumor such as melanoma, head and neck, liver or kidney cancer. Each CDR3 is given with its conserved first and last residue. Clone size, where shown, is once, few, many, or a class for clones that have expanded.

>TRBJ2-7|-|TRBV29-1
CSVAGNGREQYF
>TRBJ1-1|-|TRBV6-5
CASSATWPFEAFF
>TRBJ2-7|-|TRBV6-1
CASRSEFGVGQYF
>-|-|TRBV19
CASSLLSGGYEQYF
>TRBJ2-7|-|TRBV4-3
CASSQDLDTYSYEQYF
>TRBJ2-7|few|TRBV28
CASSFAESYEQYF
>TRBJ1-3|once|TRBV4-3
CASSPESRGYGNTIYF
>TRBJ1-5|-|TRBV19
CASSMATGGRQPQHF
>TRBJ1-2|-|TRBV28
CASNTVRDRDSYGYTF
>TRBJ1-1|once|TRBV6-5
CASSYSGRSTEAFF
>TRBJ2-3|once|TRBV27
CASSFETPIPDTQYF
>TRBJ1-5|-|TRBV28
CASSFDSREQGWRVLGNQPQHF
>TRBJ1-5|-|TRBV21-1
CASSFRDIGNQPQHF
>TRBJ2-4|once|TRBV4-1
CASSPLTILQGGAKNIQYF
>TRBJ2-7|-|TRBV28
CASSTPYGTIYEQYF
>TRBJ2-3|-|TRBV5-4
CASSLTPDTQYF
>TRBJ2-2|once|TRBV29-1
CSVVVDRGQVDGELFF
>TRBJ1-1|medium-sized|TRBV9
CASSVEDYPLMNTEAFF
>TRBJ2-3|-|TRBV9
CASSVGHSSTDTQYF
>TRBJ2-7|-|TRBV4-2
CASSQGPLATEAQYF
>TRBJ1-5|-|TRBV27
CASSQGKSNQPQHF
>TRBJ2-1|-|TRBV6-6
CASSYSKLFF
>TRBJ2-7|-|TRBV19
CASTHRGDWGYEQYF
>TRBJ2-7|-|TRBV4-3
CASSPGRSTTYEQYF
>TRBJ2-1|-|TRBV9
CASSAQPGLADNEQFF
>TRBJ2-7|-|TRBV5-6
CASSLGQGSHEQYF
>TRBJ2-7|-|TRBV5-1
CASSLGHEQYF
>TRBJ2-7|-|TRBV2
CASSQAVTPKEQYF
>TRBJ2-3|-|TRBV7-2
CASSLESPSGKVKDTQYF
>TRBJ2-5|-|TRBV5-1
CASSSDGETQYF
>TRBJ2-7|-|TRBV5-4
CASSLELSYEQYF
>TRBJ1-5|-|TRBV6-4
CASSHPTAGNQPQHF
>TRBJ2-7|-|TRBV7-2
CASSFGQAYEQYF
>-|-|TRBV20-1
CSASGRGEQYF
>TRBJ2-1|few|TRBV15
CATSRVSAPTTSDNEQFF
>TRBJ1-1|-|TRBV5-5
CASSLGRGNTEAFF
>TRBJ2-7|once|TRBV28
CASSLNLWGGYEQYF
>TRBJ2-7|-|TRBV19
CASSIASGSYEQYF
>TRBJ2-1|-|TRBV11-2
CASSLEWGLAVEQFF
>TRBJ2-1|-|TRBV7-8
CASSLARTGDSRNEQFF
>TRBJ2-7|-|TRBV11-2
CASSPGTGAYEQYF
>TRBJ2-3|-|TRBV9
CASSTPGPGDTQYF
>TRBJ2-7|-|TRBV20-1
CSVPGDYEQYF
>TRBJ1-1|-|TRBV10-3
CAIRILGGRDTEAFF
>TRBJ1-1|-|TRBV27
CASSLLLPGDTEAFF
>TRBJ1-3|-|TRBV9
CASSLDRVISGNTIYF
>TRBJ2-2|-|TRBV7-9
CASSRQGFNTGELFF
>TRBJ2-1|-|TRBV5-6
CASSTTSNEQFF
>TRBJ2-7|few|TRBV11-3
CASSLDHRAGGPEQYF
>TRBJ2-7|-|TRBV11-2
CASSLAPGQGYEQYF
>TRBJ2-3|-|TRBV15
CATSRDNRGLRTDTQYF
>TRBJ1-5|-|TRBV4-3
CASSQEAGNNQPQHF
>TRBJ1-1|few|TRBV6-5
CASSPQGHPEKAFF
>TRBJ2-7|-|TRBV11-2
CASSLDGSGDDEQYF
>TRBJ2-7|-|TRBV28
CASSLRRRGHEQYF
>TRBJ2-1|once|TRBV4-3
CASSQGTSLSSYNEQFF
>TRBJ2-7|-|TRBV11-3
CASSLASGSYEQYF
>TRBJ2-7|-|TRBV7-8
CASSLLGTGYEQYF
>TRBJ2-7|-|TRBV7-9
CASSPQDRANEQYF